This T cell receptor (beta chain) was captured by sequencing in a study of T cell repertoires and HLA-DP antigens. Study in general: One stimulator alloantigen differed from self by one groove amino acid; the other by ten. Donors were two male and one female, aged 18-to-29 to 60-to-69.

TCRdb's table, derived via immunoSEQ multiplex PCR, lists solely in-frame clones and lacks some. The sample holds roughly 110,000 clones, more than 85% seen once. Study observations and caveats: Previously undetected clones averaged approximately 34% and 48% against the two alleles respectively.

As for this clone: The antigen remains unidentified.

The CDR3 spans 17 residues. V dropped 3 bases and J dropped 9 bases, with 24 bases sitting between them. Germline assignment: CDR1 SGHTA and CDR2 FQGTGA. The chain links TRBV7-3 to TRBJ2-1; TRBD1 is a possible D gene (5 bases). The origin of this receptor is a woman aged 18-29 years in good health and CMV-seronegative. The source material was CD4+ T cells from PBMCs. The CDR3 coding sequence is TGTGCCAGCAGCTTCAGAGCGTCGACTGGGGCCGAGGTTGAGCAGTTCTTC. Translated, it gives CASSFRASTGAEVEQFF.